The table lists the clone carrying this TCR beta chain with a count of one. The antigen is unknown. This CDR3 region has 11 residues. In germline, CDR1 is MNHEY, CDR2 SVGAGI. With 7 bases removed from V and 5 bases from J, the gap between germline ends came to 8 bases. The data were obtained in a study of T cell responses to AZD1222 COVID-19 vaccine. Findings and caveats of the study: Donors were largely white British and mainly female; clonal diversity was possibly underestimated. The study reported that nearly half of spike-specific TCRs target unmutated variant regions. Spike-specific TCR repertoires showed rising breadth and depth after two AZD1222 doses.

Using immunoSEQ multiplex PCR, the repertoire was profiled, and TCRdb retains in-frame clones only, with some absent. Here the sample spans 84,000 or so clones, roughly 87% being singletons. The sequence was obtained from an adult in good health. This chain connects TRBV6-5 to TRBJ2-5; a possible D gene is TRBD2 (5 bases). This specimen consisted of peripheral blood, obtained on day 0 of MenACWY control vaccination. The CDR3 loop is CASKGGETQYF. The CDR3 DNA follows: TGTGCCAGCAAGGGCGGGGAGACCCAGTACTTC.